A selection of T cell receptor beta chains follows, all from one sample in a study of beta chain features in type 1 diabetes. The table came from immunoSEQ multiplex PCR; TCRdb's copy has only in-frame clones and leaves some out. Of about 900,000 clones listed, roughly 17% are singletons. Sequenced sample: naive CD4+ T cells from blood. Receptors were obtained from a woman younger than 35 in good health. Each CDR3 is given with its conserved first and last residue. A D gene is named only where the DNA matches it firmly. Clone sizes are given selectively: once, few, many, or a class where the clone is expanded.

j_gene	d_gene	abundance	v_gene	CDR3aa	CDR3nt
TRBJ1-2	.	.	TRBV6-1	CASSDGLRGTNYGYTF	TGTGCCAGCAGTGATGGTCTTCGGGGCACGAACTATGGCTACACCTTC
TRBJ2-3	.	few	TRBV27	CASSLYSTTDTQYF	TGTGCCAGCAGTTTATATTCCACCACAGATACGCAGTATTTT
TRBJ2-4	.	few	TRBV6-1	CASSEWDDIQYF	TGTGCCAGCAGTGAATGGGATGACATTCAGTACTTC
TRBJ2-2	TRBD2	few	TRBV5-1	CASTGTSGSPGAELFF	TGCGCCAGCACAGGGACTAGCGGGTCACCGGGTGCGGAGCTGTTTTTT
TRBJ2-7	TRBD2	.	TRBV28	CASSSPASGSYEQYF	TGTGCCAGCAGTTCTCCGGCTAGCGGGAGCTACGAGCAGTACTTC
TRBJ2-7	.	few	TRBV7-9	CASSPNFVRVQFYEQYF	TGTGCCAGCAGCCCGAACTTCGTTCGGGTCCAATTCTACGAGCAGTACTTC
TRBJ2-3	.	.	TRBV28	CASSFRRAQADTQYF	TGTGCCAGCAGTTTCCGGCGGGCTCAGGCAGATACGCAGTATTTT
TRBJ2-7	TRBD2	few	TRBV2	CASWREYGTYEQYF	TGTGCCAGCTGGCGGGAGTACGGAACCTACGAGCAGTACTTC
TRBJ1-1	TRBD1	few	TRBV29-1	CSVRQGGNTEAFF	TGCAGCGTCCGACAGGGGGGAAACACTGAAGCTTTCTTT
TRBJ2-6	TRBD1	.	TRBV19	CASSSLTGTNVLTF	TGTGCCAGTAGTTCCCTGACAGGGACCAACGTCCTGACTTTC
TRBJ2-7	TRBD2	.	TRBV28	CASSLFASGRSYEQYF	TGTGCCAGCAGTTTATTTGCTAGCGGGAGGTCCTACGAGCAGTACTTC
TRBJ2-2	TRBD2	few	TRBV4-2	CASSQDPGTRNTGELFF	TGTGCCAGCAGCCAAGATCCTGGGACTAGGAACACCGGGGAGCTGTTTTTT
TRBJ2-1	.	few	TRBV12-5	CASGLGREQFF	TGTGCTAGTGGTTTGGGTCGTGAGCAGTTCTTC
TRBJ2-3	.	.	TRBV2	CASSLSTDTQYF	TGTGCCAGCAGTCTTAGCACAGATACGCAGTATTTT
TRBJ2-5	TRBD1	few	TRBV29-1	CSVEILGQAFETQYF	TGCAGCGTTGAAATTCTAGGACAGGCTTTTGAGACCCAGTACTTC
TRBJ2-5	.	few	TRBV5-1	CASSFLAAETQYF	TGCGCCAGCAGCTTTCTAGCCGCCGAGACCCAGTACTTC
TRBJ2-2	.	few	TRBV28	CASRLNTGELFF	TGTGCCAGCAGGTTAAACACCGGGGAGCTGTTTTTT